This TCR beta chain was recorded in a study of cytomegalovirus exposure and HLA in healthy donors. Whole-study findings and limits: Through in vitro validation, a few CMV-associated chains were shown to be specific for CMV antigens.

To note about this clone: Its antigen is currently unknown.

The PCR had 60 Vbeta and 13 Jbeta primers. The method was immunoSEQ multiplex PCR; TCRdb's version includes in-frame clones alone and lacks a portion of them. The table records about 160,000 clones, around four fifths of them present only once. The sample consisted of PBMCs. This receptor was identified in a man between 25 and 39 years old in good health and CMV-seronegative.

The CDR3, as DNA: TGTGCCAGCAGCCCTACAGGGGCGCGGGAGCAGTACTTC. It specifies CASSPTGAREQYF. The chain couples TRBV7-6 to TRBJ2-7; 7 bases align to TRBD1. The CDR3 sequence is 13 residues long. Germline trimming cut 5 bases from V and 7 bases from J; bases unmatched to any gene: 8. Germline V gives CDR1 SGHVS, CDR2 FNYEAQ.